The table lists the clone carrying this T cell receptor beta chain with a few counts. Its specificity is unknown. Reverse transcription of all isolated RNA meant that expressed TCRB transcripts were sequenced. Generated by immunoSEQ multiplex PCR, the TCRdb table keeps only in-frame clones and is missing some. Of about 300,000 clones listed, approximately 13% were seen once; the top ten hold nearly 0.015%. Purity of each sorted population was above 95%. The data are from a study of beta chain features in type 1 diabetes. Study findings and constraints: For patients, the naive, central memory and Treg TCRB repertoires appeared more alike than for healthy donors. Among all four CD4+ subsets, Type 1 diabetes patients had TCRB CDR3s that were moderately but significantly shorter. The cDNA sequencing approach could over-represent high-TCR-expressing cells. Type 1 diabetes patients had fewer VDJ junction insertions and more deletions.

The CDR3 extends over 16 amino acids. Trimming took 0 bases from V and 6 from J, leaving 16 bases between them. Germline values: CDR1 KGHSH, CDR2 LQKENI. V and J are TRBV18 and TRBJ2-3; D perhaps matches TRBD1 (6 bases). This TCR was sampled from a woman between 18 and 29 years old with type 1 diabetes. Specimen: naive CD4+ T cells from blood. The CDR3 region is CASSPPGHPFSDTQYF. CDR3 nucleotides: TGTGCCAGCTCACCACCGGGACATCCTTTTTCCGATACGCAGTATTTT.